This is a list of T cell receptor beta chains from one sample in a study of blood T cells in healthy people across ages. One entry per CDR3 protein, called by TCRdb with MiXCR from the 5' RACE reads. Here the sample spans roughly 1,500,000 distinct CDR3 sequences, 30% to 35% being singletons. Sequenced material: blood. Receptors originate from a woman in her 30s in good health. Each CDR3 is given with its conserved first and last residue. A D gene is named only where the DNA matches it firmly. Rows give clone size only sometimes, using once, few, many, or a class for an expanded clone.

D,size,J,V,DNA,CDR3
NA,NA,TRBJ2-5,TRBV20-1,TGCAGTGCGGCCGGGATTCAAGAGACCCAGTACTTC,CSAAGIQETQYF
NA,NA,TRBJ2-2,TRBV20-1,TGCAGTGCTAGAGATCGCGGTGGGACCGGGGAGCTGTTTTTT,CSARDRGGTGELFF
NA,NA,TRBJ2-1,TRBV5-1,TGCGCCAGCAGCTTGGCTACAGGCGATGAGCAGTTCTTC,CASSLATGDEQFF
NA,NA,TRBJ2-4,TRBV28,TGTGCCAGCAAACAAGACATGAAAAACATTCAGTACTTC,CASKQDMKNIQYF
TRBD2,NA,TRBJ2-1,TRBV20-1,TGCAGTGCAAAGGGACTACCCTACAATGAGCAGTTCTTC,CSAKGLPYNEQFF
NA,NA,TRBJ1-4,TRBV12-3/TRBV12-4,TGTGCCAGCGGGGTTGCGGTGACTAATGAAAAACTGTTTTTT,CASGVAVTNEKLFF
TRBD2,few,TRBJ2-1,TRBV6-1,TGTGCCAGCAGTAGAGGGACTAGCAGATACAATGAGCAGTTCTTC,CASSRGTSRYNEQFF
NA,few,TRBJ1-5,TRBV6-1,TGTGCCAGCCAAGGGGGAGTCAATCAGCCCCAGCATTTT,CASQGGVNQPQHF
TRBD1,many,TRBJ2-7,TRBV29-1,TGCAGCGTCCCCAGGGGACAGGGATCCTACGAGCAGTACTTC,CSVPRGQGSYEQYF
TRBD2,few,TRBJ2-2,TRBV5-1,TGCGCCAGCAGCTCCTCTTCCGGGACTAGGGGCGCCGGGGAGCTGTTTTTT,CASSSSSGTRGAGELFF
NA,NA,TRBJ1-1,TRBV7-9,TGTGCCATCCTCGGGGGGGGAAGGACTGAAGCTTTCTTT,CAILGGGRTEAFF
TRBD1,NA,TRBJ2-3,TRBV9,TGTGCCAGCAGCGTAGACAGGGGAGCAGATACGCAGTATTTT,CASSVDRGADTQYF
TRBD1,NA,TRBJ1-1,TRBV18,TGTGCCAGCTCACCAGGGACAGGGTCAGCTTTCTTT,CASSPGTGSAFF
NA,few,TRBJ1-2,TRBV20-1,TGCAGTGCTAGAGATGGGGTAGGGGACGGCTACACCTTC,CSARDGVGDGYTF
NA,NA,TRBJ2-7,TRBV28,TGTGCCAACAGTTTGGCGCCAGGAGTGAGCTCCTACGAGCAGTACTTC,CANSLAPGVSSYEQYF
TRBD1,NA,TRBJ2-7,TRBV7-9,TGTCCCAGCAGCTTAGAGGCAGGGGGCATGTACTTC,CPSSLEAGGMYF
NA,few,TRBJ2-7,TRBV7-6,TGTGCCAGCAGCCAAGACGCTACCAGCGACTACGAGCAGTACTTC,CASSQDATSDYEQYF
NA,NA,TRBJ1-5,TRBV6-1,TGTGCCAGCACCCCCAGCAATCAGCCCCAGCATTTT,CASTPSNQPQHF
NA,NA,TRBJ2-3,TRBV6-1,TGTGCCAGCAGTGAAGCGCTTCTACGTAATGAGAATGCGCAGTATTTT,CASSEALLRNENAQYF
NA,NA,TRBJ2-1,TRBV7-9,TGTGCCAGCAGCCCGGCCGGGGGAGGTGAGCAGTTCTTC,CASSPAGGGEQFF
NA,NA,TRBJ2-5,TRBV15,TGTGCCACCTCCGACATTATCACGGGGAGCTCATCGGAGACCCAGTACTTC,CATSDIITGSSSETQYF
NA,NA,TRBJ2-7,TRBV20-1,TGCAGTGCTAAAGATGGGGTCCTGAGCTCCTACGAGCAGTACTTC,CSAKDGVLSSYEQYF
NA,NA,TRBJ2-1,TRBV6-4,TGTGCCAGCAGTGACAGGAGTCACCCTCGAAATGAGCAGTTCTTC,CASSDRSHPRNEQFF
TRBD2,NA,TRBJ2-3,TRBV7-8,TGTGCCAGCAGCTCCCTTCGGGCGGGGGAAAGCACAGATACGCAGTATTTT,CASSSLRAGESTDTQYF
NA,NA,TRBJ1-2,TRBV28,TGTGCCAGCAGTATCCCAGTTTATGGCTACACCTTC,CASSIPVYGYTF
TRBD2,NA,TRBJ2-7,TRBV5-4,TGTGCCAGCAGCTTCGGGACTACCTCGCGGGACGAGCAGTACTTC,CASSFGTTSRDEQYF
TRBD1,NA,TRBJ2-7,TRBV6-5,TGTGCCACGCGCCCCTCCACAGGGGTCGGCGAGCAGTACTTC,CATRPSTGVGEQYF
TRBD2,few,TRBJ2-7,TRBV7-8,TGTGCCAGCAGCCCCAAGACTAGCGGGAGGGCCCTCGGCGACGAGCAGTACTTC,CASSPKTSGRALGDEQYF
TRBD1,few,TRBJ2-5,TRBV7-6,TGTGCCAGCAGCTTAGGGACAGGGTTGGCGGAGACCCAGTACTTC,CASSLGTGLAETQYF
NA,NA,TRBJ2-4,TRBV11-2,TGTGCCAGCAGCTTAGATCCCACCCCGGCGCTAGCCAAAAACATTCAGTACTTC,CASSLDPTPALAKNIQYF
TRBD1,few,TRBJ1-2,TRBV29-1,TGCAGCGTTGAAGAGAGGGACAGGGGTGGTGGCTACACCTTC,CSVEERDRGGGYTF
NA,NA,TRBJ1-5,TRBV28,TGTGCCAGCAGTTCCTCACAAAATCGCCAGCCCCAGCATTTT,CASSSSQNRQPQHF
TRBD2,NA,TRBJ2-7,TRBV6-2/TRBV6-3,TGTGCCAGCAGTTACGAGCCCGGGAGCGGGGTTACCTACGAGCAGTACTTC,CASSYEPGSGVTYEQYF
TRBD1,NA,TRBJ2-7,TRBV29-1,TGCAGCGGGGGGACAGGGAACTCCTACGAGCAGTACTTC,CSGGTGNSYEQYF
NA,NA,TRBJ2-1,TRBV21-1,TGTGCCAGCAGCAAAAAGCATTGGCAAGGGGCCCACAATGAGCAGTTCTTC,CASSKKHWQGAHNEQFF
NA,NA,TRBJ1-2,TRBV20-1,TGCAGTGCTTTTTCAGGCTACCATATGTATGGCTACACCTTC,CSAFSGYHMYGYTF
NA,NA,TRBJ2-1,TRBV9,TGTGCCAGCAGCGTAGAGCCGGGAGTGGGGAATGAGCAGTTCTTC,CASSVEPGVGNEQFF
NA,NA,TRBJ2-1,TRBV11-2,TGTGCCAGCAGCTTAGTTAGGTGGGATGAGCAGTTCTTC,CASSLVRWDEQFF
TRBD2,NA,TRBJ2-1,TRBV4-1,TGCGCCAGCAGCCCATTCTCCCCACTAGCGGGGATAAATGAGCAGTTCTTC,CASSPFSPLAGINEQFF
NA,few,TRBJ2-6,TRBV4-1,TGCGCCAGCAGCCAAGATAGAGGTCTCCCTACCAACGTCCTGACTTTC,CASSQDRGLPTNVLTF
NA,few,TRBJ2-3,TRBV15,TGTGCCACCAGCAGAGAGGTGCGGGACCACCCAGGCAATACGCAGTATTTT,CATSREVRDHPGNTQYF
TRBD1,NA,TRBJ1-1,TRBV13,TGTGCCAGCAGCGTACAGGGGTTGACTGACCCTTTCTTT,CASSVQGLTDPFF
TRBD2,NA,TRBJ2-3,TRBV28,TGTGCCAGCAGTACCCCCGGGACTATCTACCCAAGGCAGTATTTT,CASSTPGTIYPRQYF
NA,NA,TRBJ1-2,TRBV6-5,TGTGCCAGCAGTCTCCTGGGACAAGAGGGCTACACCTTC,CASSLLGQEGYTF
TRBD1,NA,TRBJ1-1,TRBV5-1,TGCGCCAGCAGCTCGGGACAGGGGGCCACTGAAGCTTTCTTT,CASSSGQGATEAFF